The rows below give T cell receptor beta chains drawn from one sample of a study of T cells in Graves' hyperthyroidism and ophthalmopathy. One entry per CDR3 protein, called by TCRdb with MiXCR from the multiplex PCR reads. The sample holds approximately 610,000 distinct CDR3 sequences, around 15% seen once. Sequences were obtained from blood. The origin of the receptors is a middle-aged woman with Graves' ophthalmopathy. The CDR3 runs from the conserved cysteine through the conserved F or W. The D gene is left open where the match is weak. Some rows have no size entry. The others give once, few or many, or a class for an expanded clone.

J gene: TRBJ1-3
clone size: many
D gene: .
V gene: TRBV27
CDR3 protein: CASKLTGAISGNTIYF
CDR3 DNA: TGTGCCAGCAAACTGACGGGAGCCATCTCTGGAAACACCATATATTTT

J gene: TRBJ2-7
clone size: many
D gene: .
V gene: TRBV6-1
CDR3 protein: CASTESWQGTTKQYF
CDR3 DNA: TGTGCCAGCACCGAAAGTTGGCAGGGAACTACGAAGCAGTACTTC

J gene: TRBJ1-5
clone size: many
D gene: .
V gene: TRBV19
CDR3 protein: CASSIWGGSNQPQHF
CDR3 DNA: TGTGCCAGTAGTATTTGGGGCGGATCCAATCAGCCCCAGCATTTT

J gene: TRBJ2-3
clone size: .
D gene: .
V gene: TRBV12-3/TRBV12-4
CDR3 protein: CASRHRDFSGDTQYF
CDR3 DNA: TGTGCCAGCAGGCACCGGGATTTCTCAGGGGATACGCAGTATTTT

J gene: TRBJ2-6
clone size: many
D gene: .
V gene: TRBV15
CDR3 protein: CATSRGGNSGANVLTF
CDR3 DNA: TGTGCCACCAGCAGGGGAGGTAACTCTGGGGCCAACGTCCTGACTTTC

J gene: TRBJ2-5
clone size: many
D gene: .
V gene: TRBV20-1
CDR3 protein: CSAKEDVGETQYF
CDR3 DNA: TGCAGTGCTAAGGAGGATGTAGGAGAGACCCAGTACTTC

J gene: TRBJ2-1
clone size: many
D gene: .
V gene: TRBV29-1
CDR3 protein: CSVEPFGVLGNEQFF
CDR3 DNA: TGCAGCGTTGAACCTTTCGGGGTTTTAGGCAATGAGCAGTTCTTC

J gene: TRBJ1-2
clone size: many
D gene: TRBD1
V gene: TRBV20-1
CDR3 protein: CSAGTVEYGYTF
CDR3 DNA: TGCAGTGCTGGGACAGTCGAGTATGGCTACACCTTC

J gene: TRBJ2-7
clone size: many
D gene: .
V gene: TRBV28
CDR3 protein: CASSTYREQYF
CDR3 DNA: TGTGCCAGCAGTACCTATCGTGAGCAGTACTTC

J gene: TRBJ2-6
clone size: .
D gene: .
V gene: TRBV30
CDR3 protein: CAWDGRVSGANVLTF
CDR3 DNA: TGTGCCTGGGACGGGCGGGTCTCTGGGGCCAACGTCCTGACTTTC

J gene: TRBJ1-5
clone size: many
D gene: .
V gene: TRBV24-1
CDR3 protein: CATSDRGYQLQHF
CDR3 DNA: TGTGCCACCAGTGATAGGGGATATCAGCTCCAGCATTTT

J gene: TRBJ1-2
clone size: many
D gene: .
V gene: TRBV28
CDR3 protein: CASSLPIDYGYTF
CDR3 DNA: TGTGCCAGCAGTTTGCCGATAGACTATGGCTACACCTTC